This T cell receptor beta chain came from a study of T cell repertoires in cytomegalovirus infection. Study-level results: Frequencies of public TCR beta families were cumulated, and this identified carriers of CMV plus the relevant HLA. HLA-C-restricted CMV clonotypes gave the most frequent clonotype in two of eight donors.

Comments on this clonotype: The antigen is not known.

MiXCR, applied by TCRdb to the reads, yields one record per CDR3 protein. This table holds over 100,000 distinct CDR3 sequences, about 30% found once. Germline values: CDR1 MDHEN, CDR2 SYDVKM. V gave up 6 bases and J gave up 0 bases, with 12 bases separating them. The CDR3 is made up of 15 amino acids. This TCR was sampled from a human donor in good health (CMV status not recorded). Some clones in this sample may be carry-over from other donors' samples. The starting material was CD8+ T cells from cultured PBMCs, obtained from culture after CMV antigen stimulation. This chain uses TRBV28 with TRBJ1-3, with D hard to call. In DNA, the CDR3 is TGTGCCAGCAGCCGCGACATAAGCTCTGGAAACACCATATATTTT. Encoded protein: CASSRDISSGNTIYF. The variable domain in full, completed from reference TRBV28 and TRBJ1-3, reads DVKVTQSSRYLVKRTGEKVFLECVQDMDHENMFWYRQDPGLGLRLIYFSYDVKMKEKGDIPEGYSVSREKKERFSLILESASTNQTSMYLCASSRDISSGNTIYFGEGSWLTVV.